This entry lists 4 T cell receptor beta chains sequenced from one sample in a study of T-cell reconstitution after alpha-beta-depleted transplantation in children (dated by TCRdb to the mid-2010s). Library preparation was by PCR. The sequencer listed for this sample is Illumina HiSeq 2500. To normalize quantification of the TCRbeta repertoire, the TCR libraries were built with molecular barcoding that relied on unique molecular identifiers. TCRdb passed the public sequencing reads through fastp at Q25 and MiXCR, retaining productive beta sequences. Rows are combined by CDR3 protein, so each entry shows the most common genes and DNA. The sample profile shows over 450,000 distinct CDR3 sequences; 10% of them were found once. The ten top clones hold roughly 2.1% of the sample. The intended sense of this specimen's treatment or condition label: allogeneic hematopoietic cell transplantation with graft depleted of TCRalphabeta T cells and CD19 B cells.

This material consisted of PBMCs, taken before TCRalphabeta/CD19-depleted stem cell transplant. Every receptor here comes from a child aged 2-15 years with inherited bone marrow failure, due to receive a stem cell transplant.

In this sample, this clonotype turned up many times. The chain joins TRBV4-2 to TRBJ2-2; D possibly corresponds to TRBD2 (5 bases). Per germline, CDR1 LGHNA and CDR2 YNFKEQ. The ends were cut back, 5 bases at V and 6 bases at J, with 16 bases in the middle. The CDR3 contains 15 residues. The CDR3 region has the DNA TGTGCCAGCAGCTCTGCGCTATTGGGAGCCGGGGAGCTGTTTTTT. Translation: CASSSALLGAGELFF.

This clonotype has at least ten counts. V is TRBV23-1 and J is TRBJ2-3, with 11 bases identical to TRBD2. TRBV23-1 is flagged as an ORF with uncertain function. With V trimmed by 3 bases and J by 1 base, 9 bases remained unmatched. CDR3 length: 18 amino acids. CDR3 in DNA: TGCGCCAGCAGTCAGGGTAGCGGGAGGGCCGGACGCACAGATACGCAGTATTTT. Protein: CASSQGSGRAGRTDTQYF.

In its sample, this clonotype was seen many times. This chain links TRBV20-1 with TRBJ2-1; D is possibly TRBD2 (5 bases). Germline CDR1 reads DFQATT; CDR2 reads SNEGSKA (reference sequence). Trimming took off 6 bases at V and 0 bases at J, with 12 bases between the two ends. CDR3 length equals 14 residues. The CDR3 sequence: CSATTISSYNEQFF. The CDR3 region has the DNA TGCAGTGCGACTACGATAAGCTCCTACAATGAGCAGTTCTTC.

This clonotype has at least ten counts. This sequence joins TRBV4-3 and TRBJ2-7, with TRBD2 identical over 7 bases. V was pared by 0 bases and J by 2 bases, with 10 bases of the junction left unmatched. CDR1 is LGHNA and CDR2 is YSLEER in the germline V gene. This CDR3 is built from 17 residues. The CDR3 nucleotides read TGCGCCAGCAGCCAAGATCCTGGGGACTACAACCCCTACGAGCAGTACTTC. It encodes CASSQDPGDYNPYEQYF.